Following are 30 T cell receptor beta chains from one sample sequenced in a study of breast tumors, draining lymph nodes, adjacent tissues. Breast cancer patients provided tissue from their axillary draining lymph nodes. TCRdb re-called the multiplex PCR reads through MiXCR, storing one row per CDR3 protein. The sample has some 170,000 distinct CDR3 sequences, about 30% seen once. Sequencing was carried out using axillary lymph node tissue. These receptors were obtained from a female donor with breast cancer. Some clones in this sample may be carry-over from other donors' samples.

This clonotype was seen a few times. One end of the junction is discordant with germline, which a read error may explain. The rearrangement joins TRBV5-1 to TRBJ2-5, with D possibly called TRBD1 or TRBD2 (5 bases each). This CDR3 is built from 12 residues. Germline V gene lookup returns CDR1 SGHRS and CDR2 YFSETQ. The CDR3 sequence: CASSLVGETHYF. The DNA of the CDR3 is TGCGCCAGCAGCTTGGTAGGGGAGACCCACTACTTC.

This clonotype has a handful of counts. V usage is TRBV5-1 and J usage is TRBJ2-5; TRBD1 matches at 8 bases. Germline V CDR1 and CDR2: SGHRS, YFSETQ. J gave up 8 bases and V 4 bases, and 10 bases lay outside the gene matches. This CDR3 comprises 14 residues. CDR3 amino acids: CASSPDRAGDTQYF. DNA for the CDR3: TGCGCCAGCAGCCCGGACAGGGCAGGAGACACCCAGTACTTC.

This chain connects TRBV4-2 to TRBJ2-5, with 9 bases fitting TRBD1. CDR1 and CDR2 (germline): LGHNA, YNFKEQ. V was pared by 3 bases and J by 5 bases, with 10 bases of the junction left unmatched. The CDR3 runs to 16 residues. CDR3 coding DNA: TGTGCCAGCAGCCAGGGGGGGACAGGGTTTCTGGAGACCCAGTACTTC. Protein product: CASSQGGTGFLETQYF.

This clonotype has a handful of counts. A much larger clone lies a single base off, so this may be a read error. V and J are TRBV5-1 and TRBJ2-7; weak D call: TRBD1 (6 bases). V was cut by 4 bases and J by 6 bases, with 17 bases left in between. From germline, CDR1 is SGHRS and CDR2 YFSETQ. The CDR3 contains 14 residues. The CDR3 region has the DNA TGCGCCAGCAGCCGGCAGGGACAAACCTGCGAGCAGTACTTC. This encodes CASSRQGQTCEQYF.

A remark on this clonotype: One base away lies a much larger clone, so this may be a sequencing read error. CDR3 sequence (DNA): TGTGCCAGCGGCCCTAGCGGATACAATGAGCAGTTCTTC. It encodes CASGPSGYNEQFF. The chain is built from TRBV9 and TRBJ2-1, with TRBD2 matching 7 bases. Germline V CDR1 and CDR2: SGDLS, YYNGEE. Trimming took 7 bases from V and 4 from J; bases not matched to a gene: 5. The CDR3 totals 13 residues.

Only one count was recorded for this clonotype. This chain joins TRBV27 and TRBJ1-1; D unclear. Looked up from germline, CDR1 is MNHEY and CDR2 is SMNVEV (reference sequence). CDR3 length equals 13 residues. Trimming took 6 bases from V and 1 from J, leaving 9 bases between them. The CDR3, as DNA: TGTGCCAGCAGAGGCGGCAGGAACACTGAAGCTTTCTTT. Protein sequence: CASRGGRNTEAFF.

Ten or more counts support this clonotype. This rearrangement joins TRBV30 to TRBJ1-2, with no clear D. V lost 0 bases to trimming and J lost 7 bases, with 9 bases between them. Germline loops: CDR1 GTSNPN, CDR2 SVGIG (reference sequence). The CDR3 consists of 12 residues. CDR3 coding DNA: TGTGCCTGGAGTGTAGGGAAGGGTGGCTACACCTTC. It specifies CAWSVGKGGYTF.

This clonotype was counted many times. This sequence joins TRBV10-3 and TRBJ2-7, with D unclear. The CDR3 is 11 residues long. Germline loops: CDR1 ENHRY, CDR2 SYGVKD. Trimming removed 3 bases at V and 3 bases at J, with 3 bases between. CDR3 region: CAISDYYEQYF. The CDR3 DNA follows: TGTGCCATCAGTGACTACTACGAGCAGTACTTC.

As for this clonotype: A junction boundary mismatches the germline segment, possibly from a read error. V usage is TRBV2 and J usage is TRBJ1-6; D is uncertain. Germline lookup yields CDR1 SNHLY and CDR2 FYNNEI. This CDR3 spans 16 amino acids. This chain's CDR3 is CASSERVSSYNSPLHF. CDR3 coding DNA: TGTGCCAGCAGTGAACGGGTAAGCTCCTATAATTCACCCCTCCACTTC.

Ten or more counts support this clonotype. This rearrangement joins TRBV6-2 or TRBV6-3 to TRBJ2-1, with 10 bases that match TRBD2. Trimming cost V 8 bases and J 2 bases; bases outside gene matches: 9. The length of the CDR3 is 16 residues. The germline CDR1 and CDR2 sequences are MNHEY and SVGEGT. The CDR3 nucleotides are TGTGCCAGCCGGCTAGCGGGAGCTTACGCCTACAATGAGCAGTTCTTC. This sequence encodes CASRLAGAYAYNEQFF.

The chain employs TRBV27 and TRBJ2-4, with 10 bases fitting TRBD1. Looked up from germline, CDR1 is MNHEY and CDR2 is SMNVEV (reference sequence). Trimming took 5 bases from V and 0 from J; bases not matched to a gene: 10. There are 18 residues in the CDR3. CDR3 bases: TGTGCCAGCAGTGGTGGGACAGGGGCCGTCTTAGCCAAAAACATTCAGTACTTC. Amino acids: CASSGGTGAVLAKNIQYF.

For this clonotype: A much larger clone is a single base away; this may be a read error. This chain connects TRBV18 to TRBJ2-1, with 7 bases that match TRBD2. The CDR3 has 14 amino acids. The germline V gene has CDR1 KGHSH and CDR2 LQKENI. The CDR3 spells CVSSRGGLTGEQFF. CDR3 bases: TGTGTCAGCTCACGGGGAGGGCTAACTGGTGAGCAGTTCTTC.

Ten or more counts support this clonotype. The chain employs TRBV2 and TRBJ1-2; D gene ambiguous. This CDR3 comprises 16 residues. V was clipped by 4 bases and J by 4 bases, with 19 bases between them. Looked up from germline, CDR1 is SNHLY and CDR2 is FYNNEI. In DNA, the CDR3 is TGTGCCAGCAGTGTAACGACCGAAGGTGACCTCTATGGCTACACCTTC. As protein: CASSVTTEGDLYGYTF.

Many counts were recorded for this clonotype. This chain uses TRBV5-8 with TRBJ2-3; D call uncertain. The germline CDR1 and CDR2 sequences are SGHTS and YDEGEE. This CDR3 has 15 residues. V lost 0 bases to trimming and J lost 3 bases, with 11 bases between them. CDR3 in DNA: TGTGCCAGCAGCTTGGGCCGGGTCGATACAGATACGCAGTATTTT. Translation: CASSLGRVDTDTQYF.

The chain is built from TRBV20-1 and TRBJ2-3; 14 nucleotides line up with TRBD2. This CDR3 has 16 amino acids. Germline CDR1 is DFQATT and CDR2 is SNEGSKA (reference sequence). The CDR3 nucleotides are TGCAGGGCCAGACGGGGGACTAGCGGGAGTCCAGATACGCAGTATTTT. Translated, it gives CRARRGTSGSPDTQYF.

This clonotype was found many times. The chain links TRBV5-1 to TRBJ2-7; tentative D call: TRBD1 (5 bases). CDR1 and CDR2 from the germline V gene are SGHRS and YFSETQ. This CDR3 is 13 amino acids long. V was clipped by 4 bases and J by 2 bases, with 10 bases between them. For the CDR3, the DNA is TGCGCCAGCAGCCCAGGGTTACCCTACGAGCAGTACTTC. Translation: CASSPGLPYEQYF.

This clonotype was found many times. V and J are TRBV9 and TRBJ1-3; weak D call: TRBD1 (5 bases). The CDR3 consists of 14 residues. Germline lookup yields CDR1 SGDLS and CDR2 YYNGEE. Deletions cut 2 bases from V and 5 bases from J, with 11 bases between. The chain's CDR3 is CASSVSGSRNTIYF. CDR3 DNA sequence: TGTGCCAGCAGCGTGTCAGGGTCTCGAAACACCATATATTTT.

This clonotype occurred many times. The chain links TRBV12-3 or TRBV12-4 to TRBJ1-1; TRBD1 is a possible D gene (6 bases). The V gene lost 5 bases and the J gene lost 5 bases, with 9 bases spanning the gap. This CDR3 region has 12 residues. The chain's CDR3 is CASSPGVTEAFF. In DNA, the CDR3 is TGTGCCAGCAGTCCAGGGGTGACTGAAGCTTTCTTT.

On this clonotype itself: A much larger clone differs by one base, so this may be a read error. The V call is TRBV6-2 or TRBV6-3, the J call TRBJ2-7, with TRBD1 identical over 9 bases. The germline gives CDR1 MNHEY, CDR2 SVGEGT. The CDR3 consists of 13 residues. V was pared by 8 bases and J by 6 bases, with 8 bases of the junction left unmatched. CDR3 region: CASGPQGACEQYF. The CDR3 DNA follows: TGTGCCAGCGGGCCACAGGGGGCGTGCGAGCAGTACTTC.

This clonotype was observed many times. V usage is TRBV13 and J usage is TRBJ2-7; no clear D gene. Trimming took off 4 bases at V and 0 bases at J, with 16 bases between the two ends. Germline CDR1 and CDR2: PRHDT and FYEKMQ (reference sequence). The CDR3 has 16 amino acids. The CDR3 nucleotides read TGTGCCAGCAGCTCACCAAGTCCAGGCGGCTCCTACGAGCAGTACTTC. Protein: CASSSPSPGGSYEQYF.

This chain uses TRBV4-1 with TRBJ2-3, with TRBD2 identical over 12 bases. CDR3 size: 20 residues. Unmatched junction bases numbered 17, after V lost 4 bases and J lost 3 bases. Germline V CDR1 and CDR2: MGHRA, YSYEKL. The CDR3 nucleotides read TGCGCCAGCAGCCCCCAGGGAGTACCTAGCGGGAGGGATAGGACAGATACGCAGTATTTT. Translated, it gives CASSPQGVPSGRDRTDTQYF.

This clonotype was detected ten times or more. The V call is TRBV28, the J call TRBJ1-6, with D perhaps matching TRBD1 (6 bases). V shed 1 base and J shed 1 base, with 14 bases lying between them. Per the germline V gene, CDR1 is MDHEN and CDR2 is SYDVKM. This CDR3 is built from 18 residues. The CDR3 loop is CASSLLSGESSYNSPLHF. The CDR3 coding sequence is TGTGCCAGCAGTTTATTATCAGGGGAGAGTTCCTATAATTCACCCCTCCACTTT.

The V gene is TRBV5-4, the J gene TRBJ2-3; D possibly corresponds to TRBD2 (5 bases). This CDR3 is built from 11 residues. The V gene lost 4 bases and the J gene lost 5 bases, with 5 bases spanning the gap. Germline V gene lookup returns CDR1 SGHNT and CDR2 YYREEE (reference sequence). The CDR3 here is CASSRGDTQYF. The CDR3 coding sequence is TGTGCCAGCAGCCGGGGAGATACGCAGTATTTT.

This clonotype appeared many times. The rearrangement links TRBV5-5 to TRBJ2-1; 7 positions match TRBD1. This CDR3 has 14 amino acids. J was trimmed by 9 bases and V by 4 bases; bases with no gene match: 10. The germline V gene encodes CDR1 SGHKS and CDR2 YYEKEE (reference sequence). The CDR3, as DNA: TGTGCCAGCAGCCTCTACCCCGGACAGGCTGAGCAGTTCTTC. Amino acid sequence: CASSLYPGQAEQFF.

Concerning this clonotype itself: A read error may be the cause here, since a much bigger clone is one base away. J is TRBJ2-1 and V is TRBV30, with D uncertain. V was cut by 2 bases and J by 0 bases, with 11 bases left in between. Germline assignment: CDR1 GTSNPN and CDR2 SVGIG (reference sequence). The CDR3 length is 15 residues. The CDR3 DNA reads TGTGCCTGGAGTTTTTGGGAAAGCTCCTACAATGAGCAGTTCTTC. Its protein is CAWSFWESSYNEQFF.

This clonotype was counted ten times or more. This chain joins TRBV9 and TRBJ2-2; D is unresolved. The CDR3 is 14 amino acids. Germline V gene data show CDR1 as SGDLS and CDR2 as YYNGEE. The germline V and J ends were trimmed by 2 bases and 4 bases, with 9 bases remaining between them. The CDR3 nucleotides are TGTGCCAGCAGCGTTGGGTCGGTCACCGGGGAGCTGTTTTTT. Its translation: CASSVGSVTGELFF.

This clonotype has a count of ten or more. The genes are TRBV4-1 and TRBJ1-4; possibly TRBD1 for D (6 bases). The V end was cut by 1 base, the J end by 7 bases, with 13 bases between. The CDR3 is 15 residues long. Germline V lookup: CDR1 MGHRA, CDR2 YSYEKL. The chain's CDR3 is CASSQVGGLSEKLFF. The CDR3 DNA sequence: TGCGCCAGCAGCCAAGTGGGGGGGCTCAGTGAAAAACTGTTTTTT.

This clonotype occurred many times. CDR3 region: CASSYADTFSNQPQHF. Written as DNA, the CDR3 is TGTGCCAGCAGTTACGCCGACACATTCAGCAATCAGCCCCAGCATTTT. V gene TRBV6-2 or TRBV6-3 combines with J gene TRBJ1-5; unclear D gene. This CDR3 comprises 16 residues. Germline-derived CDR1 and CDR2 are MNHEY and SVGEGT. The V and J ends lost 2 bases and 1 base respectively, with 12 bases between them.

This clonotype came up many times. The rearrangement joins TRBV5-6 to TRBJ2-2; TRBD1 is a possible D gene (5 bases). The CDR3 covers 16 residues. Per the germline V gene, CDR1 is SGHDT and CDR2 is YYEEEE. Deletions cut 2 bases from V and 9 bases from J, with 20 bases between. CDR3 protein: CASSFRIPGHGWELFF. The CDR3 bases are TGTGCCAGCAGCTTTCGGATCCCAGGGCATGGATGGGAGCTGTTTTTT.

The chain uses TRBV5-4 and TRBJ2-7; 8 bases are shared with TRBD2. CDR1 and CDR2 (germline): SGHNT, YYREEE (reference sequence). With 4 bases clipped from V and 4 bases from J, the junction kept 10 bases outside the gene matches. CDR3 size: 15 residues. CDR3 nucleotide sequence: TGTGCCAGCAGCCTTGTGGGAGCGGGGGCTTACGAGCAGTACTTC. It encodes CASSLVGAGAYEQYF.